The sample holds a few counts of the clone carrying this TCR beta chain. As yet, its antigen is unknown. The sample comes from a study of blood T cells in healthy people across ages. Looking at the study overall: Capture via template switching afforded approximately one barcoded beta molecule per two T cells. General study results and limits: Long-lived donors had more naive CD4+ cells and higher diversity than aged donors. As age increased, TCR beta diversity per million T cells fell in a roughly linear fashion.

The germline CDR1 and CDR2 sequences are KGHSH and LQKENI. V trimming: 3 bases; J trimming: 8 bases; junction bases outside the gene matches: 5. The CDR3 has 15 amino acids. A second roughly 7 to 12 cycle PCR used barcoded and J-beta primers. TCRdb fed the 5' RACE reads into MiXCR, producing one record per CDR3 protein. The data contain roughly 1,700,000 distinct CDR3 sequences, 28% of them singletons. In terms of origin and age, donors were healthy Caucasian individuals from Russia aged 6 to 90. This chain uses TRBV18 with TRBJ2-1, with 12 nucleotides matching TRBD2. Sequencing input: blood. The TCR sequence derives from a young woman in good health. CDR3 amino acids: CASSPPSGGADEQFF. In DNA form, the CDR3 reads TGTGCCAGCTCACCCCCTAGCGGGGGGGCCGATGAGCAGTTCTTC.